This section outlines one TCR beta chain sequence together with its context. Its antigen is as yet unknown. The sample belongs to a study of OX40 agonist ivuxolimab in advanced cancers. CDR1 is PRHDT and CDR2 is FYEKMQ in the germline V gene (reference sequence). J lost 0 bases, V lost 5 bases, and 4 bases had no gene match. The length of the CDR3 is 15 residues. Study-wide results and caveats: Partial responders treated at 0.1-3.0 mg/kg exhibited clonal expansion among the lowest measured.

Data came from immunoSEQ multiplex PCR; TCRdb stores just in-frame clones and leaves some out. The sample yields around 61,000 clones, roughly 80% seen once. The chain is built from TRBV13 and TRBJ2-7, with 10 bases matching TRBD2. The receptor comes from an adult with an advanced solid tumor such as melanoma, head and neck, liver or kidney cancer. The sample was CD4+ or CD8+ T cells sorted from blood, taken in a trial of the OX40 agonist ivuxolimab. The DNA of the CDR3 is TGTGCCAGCAGCCCCGGACTAGCGGCCTCCTACGAGCAGTACTTC. Its translation: CASSPGLAASYEQYF.